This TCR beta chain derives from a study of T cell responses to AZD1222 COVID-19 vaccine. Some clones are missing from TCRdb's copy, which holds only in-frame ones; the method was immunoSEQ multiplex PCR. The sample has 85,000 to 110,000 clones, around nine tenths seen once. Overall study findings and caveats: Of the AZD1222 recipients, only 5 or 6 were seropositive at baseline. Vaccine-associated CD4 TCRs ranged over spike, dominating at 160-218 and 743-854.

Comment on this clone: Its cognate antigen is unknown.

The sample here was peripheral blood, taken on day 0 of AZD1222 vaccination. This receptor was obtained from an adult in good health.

The CDR3: CASSLAGTGGSQPQHF. The CDR3 DNA follows: TGTGCCAGCAGCTTAGCAGGGACAGGGGGCTCTCAGCCCCAGCATTTT. The chain uses TRBV7-2 and TRBJ1-5; 12 nucleotides align to TRBD1. The V gene's germline CDR1 is SGHTA and CDR2 FQGNSA. This CDR3 comprises 16 residues. The junction had 3 bases not matched to a gene; V was cut back by 0 bases and J by 6 bases.